This T cell receptor (beta chain) was identified in a study of cytomegalovirus exposure and HLA in healthy donors. This clone is a singleton in its sample. Germline V gene lookup returns CDR1 SGHNT and CDR2 YYREEE (reference sequence). This CDR3 contains 14 residues. V was trimmed by 2 bases and J by 12 bases, leaving 19 bases between them. Researchers ran the PCR with 60 Vbeta and 13 Jbeta primers. The repertoire was sequenced with immunoSEQ multiplex PCR; TCRdb's copy has only in-frame clones and lacks some. The repertoire holds about 170,000 clones, with approximately 78% as singletons. The chain is built from TRBV5-4 and TRBJ2-3; D is perhaps TRBD2 (6 bases). This sequence originates from a woman in her forties or fifties in good health and CMV-seropositive. Sample: PBMCs. The CDR3 loop is CASSFPPGLPSQYF. CDR3 in DNA: TGTGCCAGCAGCTTCCCACCGGGACTCCCGTCCCAGTATTTT.